This T cell receptor beta chain was retrieved from a study of blood T cell repertoires in COVID-19. The wider study: Acute-phase and convalescent COVID-19 samples originated in the United States, Italy and Spain. Sources were T cells, B-cell-depleted T cells, or PBMCs; the material itself was cDNA or gDNA.

Sequencing used immunoSEQ multiplex PCR; TCRdb keeps in-frame clones, though not all of them. This table has about 100,000 clones, 80% to 90% appearing once. This CDR3 region has 12 residues. Deletions cut 5 bases from V and 8 bases from J, with 12 bases between. CDR1 SEHNR and CDR2 FQNEAQ come from the germline V gene (reference sequence). Sequenced: peripheral blood. This clonotype was sampled from a woman in her twenties or thirties with acute or convalescent COVID-19. The V call is TRBV7-9, the J call TRBJ1-2; D gene unclear. The DNA of the CDR3 is TGTGCCAGCAGCCAAAGCGTCGGCGGCTACACCTTC. Its protein is CASSQSVGGYTF.